This note documents a single TCR beta chain sequence. V lost 5 bases and J lost 4, with 16 bases in between. Germline CDR1 reads SGHVS; CDR2 reads FNYEAQ. This CDR3 contains 15 residues. TCRdb analysed the PCR reads with MiXCR anew, one entry per CDR3 protein. The sample includes around 22,000 distinct CDR3 sequences, under 50% seen only once; the top ten take 20% to 25%. This record comes from a study of tumor-infiltrating lymphocytes in oesophageal squamous cell carcinoma. V and J are TRBV7-6 and TRBJ2-3, with D possibly being TRBD2 (7 bases). This TCR was sampled from a male donor with esophageal squamous cell carcinoma. Sample: esophageal tumor tissue. This CDR3 is CASSGRRGGPDTQYF. Written as DNA, the CDR3 is TGTGCCAGCAGCGGGAGGAGGGGGGGCCCAGATACGCAGTATTTT.